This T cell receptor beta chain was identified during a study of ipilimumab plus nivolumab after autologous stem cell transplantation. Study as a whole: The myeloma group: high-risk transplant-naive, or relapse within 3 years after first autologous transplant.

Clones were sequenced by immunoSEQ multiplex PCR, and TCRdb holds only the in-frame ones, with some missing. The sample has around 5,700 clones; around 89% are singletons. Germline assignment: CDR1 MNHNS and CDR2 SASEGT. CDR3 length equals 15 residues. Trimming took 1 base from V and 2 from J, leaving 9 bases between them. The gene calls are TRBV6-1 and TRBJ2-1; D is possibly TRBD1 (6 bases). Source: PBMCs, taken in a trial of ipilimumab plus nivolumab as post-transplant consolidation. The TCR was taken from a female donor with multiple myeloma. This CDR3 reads CASSEEGEPYNEQFF. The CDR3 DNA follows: TGTGCCAGCAGTGAAGAGGGGGAGCCCTACAATGAGCAGTTCTTC.